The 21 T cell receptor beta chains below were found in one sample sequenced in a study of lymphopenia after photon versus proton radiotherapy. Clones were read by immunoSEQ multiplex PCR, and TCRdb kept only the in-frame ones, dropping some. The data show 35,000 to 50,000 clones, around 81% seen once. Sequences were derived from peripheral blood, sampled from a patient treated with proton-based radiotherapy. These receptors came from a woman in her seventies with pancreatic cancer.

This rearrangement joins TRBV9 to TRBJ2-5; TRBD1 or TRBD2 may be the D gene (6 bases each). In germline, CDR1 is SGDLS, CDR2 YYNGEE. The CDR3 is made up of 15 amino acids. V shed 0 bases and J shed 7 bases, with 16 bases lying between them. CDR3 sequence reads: CASSVVPTGARTQYF. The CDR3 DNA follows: TGTGCCAGCAGCGTAGTTCCTACGGGGGCCAGGACCCAGTACTTC.

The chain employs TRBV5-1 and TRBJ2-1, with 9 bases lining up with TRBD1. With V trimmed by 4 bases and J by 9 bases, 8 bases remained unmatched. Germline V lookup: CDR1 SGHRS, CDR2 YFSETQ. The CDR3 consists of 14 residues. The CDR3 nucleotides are TGCGCCAGCAGCAGGGACAGGGTGGGCGGTGAGCAGTTCTTC. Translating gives CASSRDRVGGEQFF.

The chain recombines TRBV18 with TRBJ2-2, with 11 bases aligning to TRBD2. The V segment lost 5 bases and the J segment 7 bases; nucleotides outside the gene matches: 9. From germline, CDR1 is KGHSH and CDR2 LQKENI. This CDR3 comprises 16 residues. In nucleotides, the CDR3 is TGTGCCAGCTCAGGAGGGACTAGCGGATTAGTCGGGGAGCTGTTTTTT. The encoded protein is CASSGGTSGLVGELFF.

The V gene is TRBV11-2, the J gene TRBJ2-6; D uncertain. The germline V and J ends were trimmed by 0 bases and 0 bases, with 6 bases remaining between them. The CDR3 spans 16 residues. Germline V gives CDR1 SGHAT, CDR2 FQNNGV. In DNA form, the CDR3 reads TGTGCCAGCAGCTTAGATAGGGCCTCTGGGGCCAACGTCCTGACTTTC. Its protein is CASSLDRASGANVLTF.

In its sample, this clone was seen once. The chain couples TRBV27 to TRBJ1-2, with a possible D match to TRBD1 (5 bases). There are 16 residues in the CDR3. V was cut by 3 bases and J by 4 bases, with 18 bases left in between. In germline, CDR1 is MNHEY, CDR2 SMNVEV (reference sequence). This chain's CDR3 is CASSFLIEGLPYGYTF. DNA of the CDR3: TGTGCCAGCAGTTTTCTGATAGAGGGGCTGCCCTATGGCTACACCTTC.

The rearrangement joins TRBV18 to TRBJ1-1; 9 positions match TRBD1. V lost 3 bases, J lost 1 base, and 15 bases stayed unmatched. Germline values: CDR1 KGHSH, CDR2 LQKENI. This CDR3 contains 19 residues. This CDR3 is CASSPNVMGQGLRNTEAFF. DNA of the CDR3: TGTGCCAGCTCACCCAACGTCATGGGACAGGGTTTGAGGAACACTGAAGCTTTCTTT.

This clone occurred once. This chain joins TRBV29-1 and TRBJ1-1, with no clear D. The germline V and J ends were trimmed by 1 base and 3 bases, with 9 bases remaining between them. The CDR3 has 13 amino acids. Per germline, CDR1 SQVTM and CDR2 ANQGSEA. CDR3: CSVEGQIDTEAFF. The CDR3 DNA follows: TGCAGCGTTGAAGGGCAGATCGACACTGAAGCTTTCTTT.

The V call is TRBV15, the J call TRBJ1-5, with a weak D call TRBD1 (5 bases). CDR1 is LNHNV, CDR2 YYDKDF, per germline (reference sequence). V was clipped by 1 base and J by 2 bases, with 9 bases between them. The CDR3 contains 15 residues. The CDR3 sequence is CATSRVEGRNQPQHF. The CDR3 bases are TGTGCCACCAGCAGAGTCGAGGGACGCAATCAGCCCCAGCATTTT.

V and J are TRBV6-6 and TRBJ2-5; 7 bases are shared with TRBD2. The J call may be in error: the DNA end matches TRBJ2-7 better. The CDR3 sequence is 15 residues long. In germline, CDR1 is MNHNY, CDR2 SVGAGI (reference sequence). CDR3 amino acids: CASYWASGLSYEQYF. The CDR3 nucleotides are TGTGCCAGCTACTGGGCTAGCGGCCTATCCTACGAGCAGTACTTC.

The CDR3 sequence is CASSSGQSAAPLHF. The CDR3 DNA reads as TGTGCCAGCAGCTCAGGACAGTCGGCTGCTCCCCTCCACTTT. J is TRBJ1-6 and V is TRBV7-3; weak D call: TRBD1 (6 bases). CDR3 size: 14 residues. CDR1 and CDR2 from the germline V gene are SGHTA and FQGTGA. V was shortened by 4 bases and J by 13 bases, with 17 bases between the two germline ends.

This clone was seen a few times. CDR3 sequence: CSVEDSTSYNEQFF. As DNA, the CDR3 is TGCAGCGTTGAAGACTCCACCTCCTACAATGAGCAGTTCTTC. The gene calls are TRBV29-1 and TRBJ2-1; no clear D. V was clipped by 0 bases and J by 0 bases, with 6 bases between them. The CDR3 has 14 amino acids. Germline V gene data show CDR1 as SQVTM and CDR2 as ANQGSEA.

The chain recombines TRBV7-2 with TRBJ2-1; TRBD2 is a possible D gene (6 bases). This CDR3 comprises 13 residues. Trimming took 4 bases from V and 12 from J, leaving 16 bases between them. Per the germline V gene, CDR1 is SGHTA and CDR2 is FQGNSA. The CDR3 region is CASSSIGLPSQFF. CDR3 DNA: TGTGCCAGCAGCTCCATCGGACTACCGTCGCAGTTCTTC.

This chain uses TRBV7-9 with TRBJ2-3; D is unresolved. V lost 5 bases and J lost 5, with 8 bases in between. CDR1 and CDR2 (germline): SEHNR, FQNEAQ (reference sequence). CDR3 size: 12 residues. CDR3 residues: CASSLDRDTQYF. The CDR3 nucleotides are TGTGCCAGCAGCCTAGATCGAGATACGCAGTATTTT.

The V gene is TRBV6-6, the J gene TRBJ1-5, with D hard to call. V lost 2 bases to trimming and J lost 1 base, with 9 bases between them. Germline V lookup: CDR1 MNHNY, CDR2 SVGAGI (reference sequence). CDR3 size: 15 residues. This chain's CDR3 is CASSYRARSNQPQHF. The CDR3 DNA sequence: TGTGCCAGCAGTTACAGGGCTAGGAGCAATCAGCCCCAGCATTTT.

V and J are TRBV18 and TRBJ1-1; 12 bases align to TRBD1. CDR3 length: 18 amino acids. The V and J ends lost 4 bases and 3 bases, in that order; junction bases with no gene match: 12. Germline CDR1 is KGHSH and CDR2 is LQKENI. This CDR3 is CASSHGSGTGGGHTEAFF. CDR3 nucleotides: TGTGCCAGCTCACACGGTTCCGGGACAGGGGGCGGTCACACTGAAGCTTTCTTT.

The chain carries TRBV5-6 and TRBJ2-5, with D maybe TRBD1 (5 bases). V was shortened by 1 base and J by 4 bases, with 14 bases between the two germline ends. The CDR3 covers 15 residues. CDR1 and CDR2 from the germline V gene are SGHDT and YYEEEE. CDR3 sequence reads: CASSLKRGWGETQYF. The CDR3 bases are TGTGCCAGCAGCTTGAAAAGGGGTTGGGGAGAGACCCAGTACTTC. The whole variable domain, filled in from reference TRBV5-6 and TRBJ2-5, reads DAGVTQSPTHLIKTRGQQVTLRCSPKSGHDTVSWYQQALGQGPQFIFQYYEEEERQRGNFPDRFSGHQFPNYSSELNVNALLLGDSALYLCASSLKRGWGETQYFGPGTRLLVL.

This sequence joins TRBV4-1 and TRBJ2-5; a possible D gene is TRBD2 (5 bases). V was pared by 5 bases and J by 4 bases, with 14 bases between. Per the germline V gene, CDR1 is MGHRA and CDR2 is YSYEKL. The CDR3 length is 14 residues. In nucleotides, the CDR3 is TGCGCCAGCAGCGACCGCCCGCTAGCAGAGACCCAGTACTTC. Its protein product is CASSDRPLAETQYF.

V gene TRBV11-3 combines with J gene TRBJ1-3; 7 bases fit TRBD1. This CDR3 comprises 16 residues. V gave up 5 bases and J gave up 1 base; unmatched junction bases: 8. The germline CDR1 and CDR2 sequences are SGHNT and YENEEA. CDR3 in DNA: TGTGCCAGCAGCCCGACAGGGTTTCAGTCTGGAAACACCATATATTTT. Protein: CASSPTGFQSGNTIYF.

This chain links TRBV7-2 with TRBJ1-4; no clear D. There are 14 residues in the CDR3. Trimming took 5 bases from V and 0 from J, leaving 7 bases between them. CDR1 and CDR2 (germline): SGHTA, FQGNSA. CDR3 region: CASSARTTNEKLFF. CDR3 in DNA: TGTGCCAGCAGCGCACGGACAACTAATGAAAAACTGTTTTTT.

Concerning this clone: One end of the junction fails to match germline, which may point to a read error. The DNA for the CDR3 is TGTGCCAGTAAACAGGGGGCGCAAGGGACCCAGTACTTC. Its translation: CASKQGAQGTQYF. The rearrangement uses TRBV19 and TRBJ2-5, with 9 bases aligning to TRBD1. In germline, CDR1 is LNHDA, CDR2 SQIVND (reference sequence). The CDR3 length is 13 residues.

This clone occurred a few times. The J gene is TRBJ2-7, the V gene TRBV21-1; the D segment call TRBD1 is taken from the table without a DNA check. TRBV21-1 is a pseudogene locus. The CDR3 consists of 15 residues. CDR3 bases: TGTGCCAGCAGCAAAAGGACAGGGGGGTCCTACGAGCAGTACTTC. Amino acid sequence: CASSKRTGGSYEQYF.